The 15 T cell receptor beta chains listed next were all sequenced from one sample in a study of T-cell reconstitution after alpha-beta-depleted transplantation in children. TCRbeta library construction was performed incorporating unique molecular identifiers. MiXCR, run by TCRdb on the PCR reads, gives a single entry per CDR3 protein. The table shows about 4,900 distinct CDR3 sequences, with roughly 24% occurring only once. The sequenced sample was PBMCs, mostly from graft donor cells, obtained 60 days after TCRalphabeta/CD19-depleted stem cell transplant. The receptors originated from a male patient between 2 and 10 years old who had a stem cell transplant for acute lymphoblastic leukemia, so the T cells may come from the graft donor.

This clonotype was recorded many times. J is TRBJ2-3 and V is TRBV7-9; TRBD2 might be the D (5 bases). The CDR3 runs to 15 residues. V dropped 5 bases and J dropped 2 bases, with 14 bases sitting between them. Germline V gene sequence: CDR1 SEHNR, CDR2 FQNEAQ (reference sequence). CDR3 loop: CASSPEGTYTDTQYF. The CDR3 nucleotides are TGTGCCAGCAGCCCCGAGGGCACCTACACAGATACGCAGTATTTT.

The rearrangement links TRBV27 to TRBJ2-3; D is undetermined. Germline loops: CDR1 MNHEY, CDR2 SMNVEV (reference sequence). CDR3 size: 18 residues. V shed 5 bases and J shed 6 bases, with 27 bases lying between them. The CDR3 coding sequence is TGTGCCAGCAGTCTGCACATGCCGGCAGGCGCAATATGGGATACGCAGTATTTT. Translation gives CASSLHMPAGAIWDTQYF.

This clonotype was found many times. CDR3 residues: CASSPPPGRLHYEQYF. The CDR3 DNA reads TGTGCCAGCAGCCCCCCCCCGGGCAGGCTCCACTACGAGCAGTACTTC. The chain uses TRBV7-2 and TRBJ2-7; D uncertain. CDR1 and CDR2 (germline): SGHTA, FQGNSA. The V end was cut by 5 bases, the J end by 3 bases, with 20 bases between. This CDR3 region has 16 residues.

In this sample, this clonotype is medium-sized. The chain employs TRBV6-5 and TRBJ2-1; possibly TRBD1 or TRBD2 for D (5 bases each). Per germline, CDR1 MNHEY and CDR2 SVGAGI. The length of the CDR3 is 15 residues. The ends were cut back, 5 bases at V and 0 bases at J, with 11 bases in the middle. The DNA for the CDR3 is TGTGCCAGCAGTCGGGACGGTGGCTCCTACAATGAGCAGTTCTTC. As protein: CASSRDGGSYNEQFF.

This clonotype is labeled as medium-sized (0.01 to 0.1%). The V gene is TRBV11-3, the J gene TRBJ2-7; TRBD1 is a possible D gene (6 bases). This CDR3 has 15 amino acids. CDR1 is SGHNT and CDR2 is YENEEA in the germline V gene. Trimming left V 5 bases short and J 13 bases short, with 27 bases between. The CDR3 nucleotides read TGTGCCAGCAGCAACGACCTATCAGGACAGCAAGAACCCTACTTC. Amino acids: CASSNDLSGQQEPYF.

The chain links TRBV4-3 to TRBJ2-3; D remains ambiguous. Germline V CDR1 and CDR2: LGHNA, YSLEER. This CDR3 contains 16 residues. The V end lost 0 bases, the J end lost 1 base, and 11 bases lay between the germline ends. DNA of the CDR3: TGCGCCAGCAGCCAAGATTGGCCTCAAGGCACAGATACGCAGTATTTT. It codes for CASSQDWPQGTDTQYF.

V and J are TRBV5-5 and TRBJ2-3, with D perhaps TRBD1 (6 bases). This CDR3 is built from 15 residues. Germline lookup yields CDR1 SGHKS and CDR2 YYEKEE (reference sequence). Trimming stripped 4 bases from V and 2 bases from J, with 14 bases between. The CDR3 nucleotides read TGTGCCAGCAGCCAGGACAGTGTATACACAGATACGCAGTATTTT. This encodes CASSQDSVYTDTQYF.

This clonotype was detected ten times or more. The chain combines TRBV27 with TRBJ2-1; 7 bases are shared with TRBD1. CDR3 length: 13 amino acids. Germline V gene lookup returns CDR1 MNHEY and CDR2 SMNVEV (reference sequence). V was pared by 6 bases and J by 10 bases, with 9 bases of the junction left unmatched. Here the CDR3 DNA reads TGTGCCAGCAGACGAACAGGGGTCGGGGAGCAGTTCTTC. It translates to CASRRTGVGEQFF.

This clonotype was detected ten times or more. This chain joins TRBV7-9 and TRBJ2-7; D may be TRBD2 (6 bases). Germline values: CDR1 SEHNR, CDR2 FQNEAQ (reference sequence). The CDR3 extends over 14 amino acids. Trimming took off 3 bases at V and 7 bases at J, with 16 bases between the two ends. CDR3 nucleotide sequence: TGTGCCAGCAGCTTTTTCGGGGGAGCAGGGGAGCAGTACTTC. Its translation: CASSFFGGAGEQYF.

The chain couples TRBV21-1 to TRBJ2-6; TRBD2 is the table's D call, not checked against the DNA. TRBV21-1 is flagged as a pseudogene. This CDR3 has 17 residues. The CDR3 region has the DNA TGTGCCAGCAGCAAAGCTCGCTGGGACTTCACAGCCAACGTCCTGACTTTC. This encodes CASSKARWDFTANVLTF.

The rearrangement joins TRBV20-1 to TRBJ2-2; the match to TRBD2 covers 9 bases. The length of the CDR3 is 16 residues. Per the germline V gene, CDR1 is DFQATT and CDR2 is SNEGSKA (reference sequence). Trimming cost V 0 bases and J 5 bases; bases outside gene matches: 7. The CDR3 here is CSARDRQRGDTGELFF. CDR3 DNA sequence: TGCAGTGCTAGAGATAGGCAGCGGGGGGATACCGGGGAGCTGTTTTTT.

This clonotype appeared many times. V usage is TRBV4-1 and J usage is TRBJ1-6, with D perhaps TRBD1 (5 bases). V lost 2 bases to trimming and J lost 11 bases, with 16 bases between them. Looked up from germline, CDR1 is MGHRA and CDR2 is YSYEKL. This CDR3 comprises 15 residues. The chain's CDR3 is CASSQRRAGLAPLHF. CDR3 bases: TGCGCCAGCAGCCAAAGACGGGCGGGACTCGCACCCCTCCACTTT.

This clonotype was counted many times. The chain uses TRBV2 and TRBJ1-2; 8 positions agree with TRBD1. CDR1 and CDR2 from the germline V gene are SNHLY and FYNNEI. The CDR3 has 13 amino acids. Germline trimming cut 6 bases from V and 8 bases from J; bases unmatched to any gene: 8. This chain's CDR3 is CASSLDRARGYTF. The CDR3 nucleotides are TGTGCCAGCAGCCTGGACAGGGCGAGAGGCTACACCTTC.

This clonotype has ten or more counts. This rearrangement joins TRBV7-9 to TRBJ1-1; D is unclear. Germline V lookup: CDR1 SEHNR, CDR2 FQNEAQ (reference sequence). The CDR3 is 17 amino acids. Trimming removed 1 base at V and 1 base at J, with 16 bases between. The CDR3 nucleotides read TGTGCCAGCAGCTTAGTAAAGATGCGGCAAACGAACACTGAAGCTTTCTTT. It yields the protein CASSLVKMRQTNTEAFF.

In this sample, this clonotype is medium-sized. In nucleotides, the CDR3 is TGTGCCTGGAGTGTAGGGGGACTTAAGGATAGTCCCCAGCATTTT. As protein: CAWSVGGLKDSPQHF. The chain employs TRBV30 and TRBJ1-5, with D possibly being TRBD1 (6 bases). The CDR3 has 15 amino acids. The germline CDR1 and CDR2 sequences are GTSNPN and SVGIG (reference sequence). V was pared by 0 bases and J by 10 bases, with 19 bases between.